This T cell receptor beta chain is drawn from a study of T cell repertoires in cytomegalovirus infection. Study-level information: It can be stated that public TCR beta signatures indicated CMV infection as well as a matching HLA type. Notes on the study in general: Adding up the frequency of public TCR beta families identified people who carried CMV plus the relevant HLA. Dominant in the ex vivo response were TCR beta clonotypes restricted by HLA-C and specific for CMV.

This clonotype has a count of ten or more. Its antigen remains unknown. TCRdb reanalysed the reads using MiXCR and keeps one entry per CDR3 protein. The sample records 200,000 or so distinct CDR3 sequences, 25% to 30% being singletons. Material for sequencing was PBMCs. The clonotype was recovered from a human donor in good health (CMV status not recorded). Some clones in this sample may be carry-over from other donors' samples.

This CDR3 is CASSLDRDGLSFTF. CDR3 nucleotide sequence: TGTGCCAGCAGCTTAGACCGGGACGGACTCTCCTTCACCTTC. The V and J genes are TRBV11-2 and TRBJ1-2; the D gene is possibly TRBD1 (5 bases). With 0 bases removed from V and 13 bases from J, the gap between germline ends came to 18 bases. The V gene's germline CDR1 is SGHAT and CDR2 FQNNGV. The CDR3 length is 14 residues.